This T cell receptor (beta chain) stems from a study of blood T cell repertoires in COVID-19. Study-level information: The United States, Italy and Spain were the sources of the acute and convalescent COVID-19 samples.

Study processing details: The authors estimated nucleated cell counts from reference gene primer amplification. The method was immunoSEQ multiplex PCR; TCRdb's version includes in-frame clones alone and lacks a portion of them. V and J calls and clone size are those listed in that table; D and trimming were worked out from the DNA. The repertoire holds 140,000 to 150,000 clones, around 80% seen once, with approximately 3.5% in the top ten. This CDR3 is 14 amino acids long. Germline-derived CDR1 and CDR2 are MNHNY and SVGAGI (reference sequence). V shed 0 bases and J shed 5 bases, with 10 bases lying between them.

The V call is TRBV6-6, the J call TRBJ1-1; D not certain. This sequence originates from a man between 70 and 80 years old who had recovered from COVID-19. Sequences were obtained from peripheral blood. CDR3 residues: CASSYSAGMTEAFF. The CDR3 DNA reads as TGTGCCAGCAGTTACTCGGCAGGAATGACTGAAGCTTTCTTT.